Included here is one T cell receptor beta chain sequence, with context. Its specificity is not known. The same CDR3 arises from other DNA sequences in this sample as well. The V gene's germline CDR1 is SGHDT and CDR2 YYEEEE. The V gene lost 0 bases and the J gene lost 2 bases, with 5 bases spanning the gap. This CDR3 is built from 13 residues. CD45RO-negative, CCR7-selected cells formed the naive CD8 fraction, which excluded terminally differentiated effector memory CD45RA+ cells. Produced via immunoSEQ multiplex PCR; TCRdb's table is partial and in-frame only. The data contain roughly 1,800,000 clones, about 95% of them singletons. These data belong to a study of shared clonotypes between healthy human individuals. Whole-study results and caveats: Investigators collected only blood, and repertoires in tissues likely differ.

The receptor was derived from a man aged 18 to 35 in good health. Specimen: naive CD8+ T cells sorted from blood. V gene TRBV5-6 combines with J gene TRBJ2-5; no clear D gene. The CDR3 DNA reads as TGTGCCAGCAGCTTGGTAGATCAAGAGACCCAGTACTTC. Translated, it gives CASSLVDQETQYF.